The 30 T cell receptor beta chains in this list originate from one sample, sequenced in a study of T cell repertoires in chronic hepatitis B (dated by TCRdb to about 2019). Library prep was done by the immunoSEQ multiplex PCR assay. TCRdb retrieved this table from immuneACCESS and kept in-frame rearrangements only. Not all clones are present; in checked studies, unresolved V genes account for under half, and no reason is known for the remainder. This sample holds 500 to 800 clones; 65% to 85% were observed only once. The ten largest clones take up 17% of the sample. Sequencing was done on a sample of total CD8+ T cells from PBMCs. The receptors were gathered from a human donor with chronic hepatitis B virus infection.

The rearrangement joins TRBV11-2 to TRBJ2-4; D may correspond to TRBD1 or TRBD2 (5 bases each). The V end was cut by 4 bases, the J end by 0 bases, with 22 bases between. This CDR3 region has 19 residues. Germline V gene data show CDR1 as SGHAT and CDR2 as FQNNGV. The CDR3 sequence: CASSSPRDADRVAKNIQYF. For the CDR3, the DNA is TGTGCCAGCAGCTCCCCCAGGGACGCTGATCGAGTAGCCAAAAACATTCAGTACTTC.

In this sample, this clone turned up once. V and J are TRBV6-1 and TRBJ2-7, with TRBD2 as a possible D gene (6 bases). The CDR3 contains 13 residues. Per the germline V gene, CDR1 is MNHNS and CDR2 is SASEGT. V lost 8 bases and J lost 3, with 14 bases in between. The CDR3 nucleotides are TGTGCCAGCCTCCTATCCGGGGGCTACGAGCAGTACTTC. Translating gives CASLLSGGYEQYF.

This chain connects TRBV27 to TRBJ2-7; 12 bases match TRBD2. With 6 bases clipped from V and 1 base from J, the junction kept 7 bases outside the gene matches. The CDR3 totals 16 residues. CDR1 and CDR2 (germline): MNHEY, SMNVEV (reference sequence). Here the CDR3 reads CASSPGLAGPSYEQYF. The CDR3 DNA follows: TGTGCCAGCAGCCCGGGACTAGCGGGCCCTTCCTACGAGCAGTACTTC.

The V call is TRBV6-1, the J call TRBJ2-5; possible D gene TRBD2, 6 bases. Trimming pared 2 bases from V and 2 bases from J, leaving 12 bases between. CDR3 length equals 15 residues. The germline gives CDR1 MNHNS, CDR2 SASEGT. CDR3 nucleotides: TGTGCCAGCAGTGAACTTTTGGGACTTCAAGAGACCCAGTACTTC. Translation gives CASSELLGLQETQYF.

V and J are TRBV4-1 and TRBJ2-5, with TRBD1 as a possible D gene (6 bases). The CDR3 totals 15 residues. Trimming shortened V by 4 bases and J by 4 bases, and 16 bases separated the two germline ends. Germline CDR1 and CDR2: MGHRA and YSYEKL. The CDR3 here is CASSPTAGAVETQYF. The CDR3 DNA follows: TGCGCCAGCAGCCCCACCGCAGGGGCCGTAGAGACCCAGTACTTC.

J is TRBJ1-1 and V is TRBV19, with a tentative D call TRBD1 (5 bases). This CDR3 contains 13 residues. CDR1 is LNHDA, CDR2 SQIVND, per germline (reference sequence). V was cut by 3 bases and J by 5 bases, with 10 bases left in between. The CDR3 DNA reads TGTGCCAGTAGTATTACGGGGGGTACTGAAGCTTTCTTT. Amino acids: CASSITGGTEAFF. The complete variable domain, with remaining parts taken from reference TRBV19 and TRBJ1-1, reads DGGITQSPKYLFRKEGQNVTLSCEQNLNHDAMYWYRQDPGQGLRLIYYSQIVNDFQKGDIAEGYSVSREKKESFPLTVTSAQKNPTAFYLCASSITGGTEAFFGQGTRLTVV.

The chain couples TRBV18 to TRBJ2-5, with a possible D match to TRBD1 (6 bases). Trimming took off 6 bases at V and 1 base at J, with 15 bases between the two ends. The CDR3 loop spans 15 amino acids. Germline V gene sequence: CDR1 KGHSH, CDR2 LQKENI. CDR3 sequence reads: CASSRVDRIQETQYF. CDR3 in DNA: TGTGCCAGCTCTCGGGTAGACAGGATCCAAGAGACCCAGTACTTC.

J is TRBJ2-1 and V is TRBV28; D call uncertain. This CDR3 contains 12 residues. Trimming removed 3 bases at V and 8 bases at J, with 8 bases between. In germline, CDR1 is MDHEN, CDR2 SYDVKM. CDR3 residues: CASSFGRHEQFF. The DNA of the CDR3 is TGTGCCAGCAGTTTTGGGCGCCATGAGCAGTTCTTC.

The genes are TRBV19 and TRBJ2-3; TRBD1 aligns across 12 bases. The CDR3 loop spans 15 amino acids. The junction had 5 bases not matched to a gene; V was cut back by 4 bases and J by 6 bases. Germline values: CDR1 LNHDA, CDR2 SQIVND (reference sequence). CDR3 region: CASSRGQGAGDTQYF. The CDR3, as DNA: TGTGCCAGTAGTAGGGGACAGGGGGCAGGGGATACGCAGTATTTT.

This sequence joins TRBV6-5 and TRBJ1-1; weak D call: TRBD1 (6 bases). CDR3 length equals 13 residues. The germline V gene encodes CDR1 MNHEY and CDR2 SVGAGI. Between the trimmed V and J ends, which lost 7 bases and 0 bases, there was a span of 9 bases. The CDR3 DNA sequence: TGTGCCAGCAACCAGGGGATGAACACTGAAGCTTTCTTT. Translation: CASNQGMNTEAFF.

The chain has TRBV28 and TRBJ1-2; D unclear. V was trimmed by 3 bases and J by 3 bases, leaving 14 bases between them. Germline V gene lookup returns CDR1 MDHEN and CDR2 SYDVKM. CDR3 length: 15 residues. This CDR3 is CASSFGQSGYYGYTF. CDR3 sequence (DNA): TGTGCCAGCAGTTTTGGGCAATCGGGGTACTATGGCTACACCTTC.

This clone came up a few times. V usage is TRBV6-4 and J usage is TRBJ1-2; weak D call: TRBD1 (6 bases). V was clipped by 0 bases and J by 8 bases, with 13 bases between them. Germline V CDR1 and CDR2: MRHNA, SNTAGT. This CDR3 is built from 14 residues. The CDR3 coding sequence is TGTGCCAGCAGTGACTCAGGGGGAGCTGGCGGCTACACCTTC. It encodes CASSDSGGAGGYTF.

The chain joins TRBV13 to TRBJ2-2; perhaps TRBD2 as D (6 bases). Between the trimmed V and J ends, which lost 4 bases and 6 bases, there was a span of 12 bases. This CDR3 contains 14 residues. In germline, CDR1 is PRHDT, CDR2 FYEKMQ (reference sequence). The CDR3 here is CASSWTIGAGELFF. DNA for the CDR3: TGTGCCAGCAGCTGGACTATAGGGGCCGGGGAGCTGTTTTTT. Using reference TRBV13 and TRBJ2-2 for the parts outside the CDR3, the full variable domain is AAGVIQSPRHLIKEKRETATLKCYPIPRHDTVYWYQQGPGQDPQFLISFYEKMQSDKGSIPDRFSAQQFSDYHSELNMSSLELGDSALYFCASSWTIGAGELFFGEGSRLTVL.

The gene calls are TRBV6-5 and TRBJ2-7, with D possibly TRBD2 on 5 matching bases. CDR1 MNHEY and CDR2 SVGAGI come from the germline V gene. The CDR3 is made up of 13 amino acids. V dropped 8 bases and J dropped 4 bases, with 15 bases sitting between them. CDR3 coding DNA: TGTGCCAGCGGCGCGCGGGCAGAGTACGAGCAGTACTTC. This sequence encodes CASGARAEYEQYF.

The chain combines TRBV19 with TRBJ1-2; 8 bases map to TRBD1. V gave up 5 bases and J gave up 0 bases; unmatched junction bases: 5. The germline V gene has CDR1 LNHDA and CDR2 SQIVND (reference sequence). This CDR3 is 15 amino acids long. The CDR3 sequence: CASSPGQGSNYGYTF. The CDR3 bases are TGTGCCAGTAGTCCCGGACAGGGTTCTAACTATGGCTACACCTTC.

The rearrangement uses TRBV28 and TRBJ2-7; D is ambiguous. V was pared by 6 bases and J by 4 bases, with 13 bases between. Germline V gives CDR1 MDHEN, CDR2 SYDVKM. This CDR3 has 13 amino acids. The CDR3 spells CASRHPDGYEQYF. The CDR3 nucleotides are TGTGCCAGCAGGCATCCCGACGGTTACGAGCAGTACTTC.

This clone has a handful of counts. This sequence joins TRBV28 and TRBJ2-7; 9 nucleotides align to TRBD1. This CDR3 is 14 amino acids long. The V gene's germline CDR1 is MDHEN and CDR2 SYDVKM. The V gene end was trimmed by 7 bases and the J gene end by 5 bases; junction bases not matched to a gene: 9. The CDR3 is CASIRTGVSDEQYF. The DNA for the CDR3 is TGTGCCAGCATCAGGACAGGGGTCTCGGACGAGCAGTACTTC.

This clone occurred a few times. The V gene is TRBV4-1, the J gene TRBJ2-3; D gene ambiguous. Germline V lookup: CDR1 MGHRA, CDR2 YSYEKL. The length of the CDR3 is 13 residues. V dropped 3 bases and J dropped 9 bases, with 13 bases sitting between them. DNA for the CDR3: TGCGCCAGCAGCCACCCGGGTAAGGGCACGCAGTATTTT. Amino acids: CASSHPGKGTQYF.

The genes are TRBV6-1 and TRBJ2-3; possibly TRBD1 for D (6 bases). The CDR3 totals 18 residues. Germline V gene lookup returns CDR1 MNHNS and CDR2 SASEGT. V dropped 0 bases and J dropped 3 bases, with 19 bases sitting between them. The CDR3 DNA reads as TGTGCCAGCAGTGAAGCGTGGAGTGGGGGCCCTGAAACAGATACGCAGTATTTT. Translation gives CASSEAWSGGPETDTQYF.

This chain connects TRBV7-9 to TRBJ2-1; 14 nucleotides match TRBD2. The CDR3 is made up of 16 amino acids. The V segment lost 5 bases and the J segment 5 bases; nucleotides outside the gene matches: 5. Per the germline V gene, CDR1 is SEHNR and CDR2 is FQNEAQ (reference sequence). The CDR3 region is CASSTGLAGVNNEQFF. CDR3 bases: TGTGCCAGCAGCACGGGACTAGCGGGAGTAAACAATGAGCAGTTCTTC.

This chain joins TRBV11-2 and TRBJ2-2; 8 positions match TRBD2. The CDR3 runs 16 residues. Trimming removed 1 base from V and 6 bases from J; junction bases left unmatched: 7. Germline V gives CDR1 SGHAT, CDR2 FQNNGV. CDR3 sequence reads: CASSLVREGLAGELFF. CDR3 DNA sequence: TGTGCCAGCAGCTTAGTCCGGGAGGGCCTGGCCGGGGAGCTGTTTTTT. The full variable domain, with the rest looked up from reference TRBV11-2 and TRBJ2-2, is EAGVAQSPRYKIIEKRQSVAFWCNPISGHATLYWYQQILGQGPKLLIQFQNNGVVDDSQLPKDRFSAERLKGVDSTLKIQPAKLEDSAVYLCASSLVREGLAGELFFGEGSRLTVL.

CDR3 DNA: TGTGCCAGCATATCTTTAGGAAACACCATATATTTT. This encodes CASISLGNTIYF. The chain couples TRBV6-5 to TRBJ1-3; D is unresolved. CDR3 length: 12 amino acids. Germline loops: CDR1 MNHEY, CDR2 SVGAGI. Trimming stripped 7 bases from V and 4 bases from J, with 8 bases between.

The chain has TRBV7-9 and TRBJ2-5; either TRBD1 or TRBD2 may fit D (5 bases each). Germline assignment: CDR1 SEHNR and CDR2 FQNEAQ (reference sequence). The CDR3 totals 16 residues. Trimming took off 5 bases at V and 2 bases at J, with 18 bases between the two ends. The CDR3 sequence: CASSPSSGTTQETQYF. The CDR3 nucleotides read TGTGCCAGCAGCCCCAGCTCCGGGACCACACAAGAGACCCAGTACTTC. Full variable domain (remainder filled in from reference TRBV7-9 and TRBJ2-5): DTGVSQNPRHKITKRGQNVTFRCDPISEHNRLYWYRQTLGQGPEFLTYFQNEAQLEKSRLLSDRFSAERPKGSFSTLEIQRTEQGDSAMYLCASSPSSGTTQETQYFGPGTRLLVL.

The genes are TRBV6-5 and TRBJ2-7; 7 bases map to TRBD1. The germline V gene has CDR1 MNHEY and CDR2 SVGAGI. The CDR3 is 15 residues long. V lost 0 bases and J lost 0; bases outside the gene matches: 2. The CDR3 spells CASSYSAGGSYEQYF. The CDR3 bases are TGTGCCAGCAGTTACTCTGCAGGGGGCTCCTACGAGCAGTACTTC.

This clone has a single count. The chain has TRBV10-1 and TRBJ1-2; no clear D. The CDR3 loop spans 12 amino acids. V was clipped by 5 bases and J by 4 bases, with 8 bases between them. The germline CDR1 and CDR2 sequences are WNHNN and SYGVQD (reference sequence). CDR3 sequence reads: CASSRKTYGYTF. The DNA of the CDR3 is TGCGCCAGCAGTAGAAAGACCTATGGCTACACCTTC.

The chain joins TRBV27 to TRBJ2-7; perhaps TRBD2 as D (7 bases). The germline gives CDR1 MNHEY, CDR2 SMNVEV (reference sequence). Trimming pared 1 base from V and 9 bases from J, leaving 16 bases between. The CDR3 extends over 14 amino acids. The CDR3 DNA is TGTGCCAGCAGTTTATATTGGGGGGGCGACGGGCAGTACTTC. Translation gives CASSLYWGGDGQYF.

This clone was counted a single time. The V and J genes are TRBV6-1 and TRBJ2-1; a weak D match, TRBD1 (5 bases). The length of the CDR3 is 14 residues. The V end was cut by 8 bases, the J end by 8 bases, with 19 bases between. Germline assignment: CDR1 MNHNS and CDR2 SASEGT. The CDR3 sequence is CASGEARGSDEQFF. CDR3 in DNA: TGTGCCAGCGGCGAGGCAAGGGGTAGTGATGAGCAGTTCTTC.

The rearrangement uses TRBV30 and TRBJ1-2; possible D gene TRBD1, 5 bases. CDR1 and CDR2 (germline): GTSNPN, SVGIG (reference sequence). V gave up 2 bases and J gave up 4 bases, with 11 bases separating them. The CDR3 runs 13 residues. The CDR3 DNA follows: TGTGCCTGGAGTCAGGGCGAGGGCTATGGCTACACCTTC. As protein: CAWSQGEGYGYTF.

The chain is built from TRBV5-8 and TRBJ2-3; D is uncertain. Trimming removed 0 bases from V and 0 bases from J, with 14 bases in between. This CDR3 comprises 17 residues. Germline CDR1 is SGHTS and CDR2 is YDEGEE. Written as DNA, the CDR3 is TGTGCCAGCAGCTTGGGCGGCGGCACCCTCAGCACAGATACGCAGTATTTT. Amino acid sequence: CASSLGGGTLSTDTQYF.

Concerning this clone itself: One end of the junction varies from germline; a read error may be responsible. The V gene is TRBV7-7, the J gene TRBJ2-6; no clear D. The CDR3 has 14 amino acids. The V gene's germline CDR1 is SSHAT and CDR2 FNYEAQ (reference sequence). The CDR3 loop reads CASSLSDGANVLTF. CDR3 in DNA: TGTGCTAGCAGCTTAAGTGATGGGGCCAACGTCCTGACTTTC.